The next 13 T cell receptor beta chains were all read from a single sample in a study of technical replicates of blood from a few donors. Sequencing used immunoSEQ multiplex PCR; TCRdb keeps in-frame clones, though not all of them. This sample has approximately 75,000 clones, with about 97% found just once. Sequences were obtained from T cells isolated from PBMCs. These receptors were obtained from a human donor in good health.

The rearrangement uses TRBV18 and TRBJ1-2; weak D call: TRBD1 (6 bases). Germline values: CDR1 KGHSH, CDR2 LQKENI. The CDR3 runs to 15 residues. The V gene lost 1 base and the J gene lost 4 bases, with 13 bases spanning the gap. CDR3 region: CASSPQEGQAYGYTF. The CDR3, as DNA: TGTGCCAGCTCACCACAAGAGGGACAAGCCTATGGCTACACCTTC.

The V gene is TRBV29-1, the J gene TRBJ1-2; D possibly corresponds to TRBD1 (6 bases). Germline CDR1 is SQVTM and CDR2 is ANQGSEA. The germline V and J ends were trimmed by 5 bases and 4 bases, with 14 bases remaining between them. CDR3 length: 13 residues. CDR3 in amino acids: CSVITGNGYGYTF. In DNA form, the CDR3 reads TGCAGCGTTATAACAGGGAACGGCTATGGCTACACCTTC.

J is TRBJ2-7 and V is TRBV7-9; weak D call: TRBD1 (6 bases). This CDR3 comprises 14 residues. With 6 bases removed from V and 0 bases from J, the gap between germline ends came to 12 bases. CDR1 and CDR2 from the germline V gene are SEHNR and FQNEAQ (reference sequence). The CDR3 is CASRSQGSSYEQYF. In DNA form, the CDR3 reads TGTGCCAGCAGGTCTCAGGGGTCCTCCTACGAGCAGTACTTC.

The rearrangement uses TRBV5-1 and TRBJ1-2, with TRBD1 matching 7 bases. Losses at the gene ends were 5 bases for V and 4 bases for J; bases not matched to a gene: 11. The CDR3 is 15 residues long. The germline V gene encodes CDR1 SGHRS and CDR2 YFSETQ. CDR3 in amino acids: CASRPTDRASYGYTF. CDR3 DNA sequence: TGCGCCAGCAGACCTACCGACAGGGCTTCCTATGGCTACACCTTC.

The chain couples TRBV4-1 to TRBJ1-2, with 8 bases aligning to TRBD1. Germline V gene sequence: CDR1 MGHRA, CDR2 YSYEKL. The CDR3 runs to 16 residues. V was pared by 4 bases and J by 8 bases, with 15 bases of the junction left unmatched. The CDR3 nucleotides read TGCGCCAGCAGCCCCGGCGGAACCAGGGGGCTAGAGGGCTACACCTTC. Protein: CASSPGGTRGLEGYTF.

The gene calls are TRBV19 and TRBJ1-1; 9 bases line up with TRBD1. Trimming removed 6 bases from V and 4 bases from J; junction bases left unmatched: 0. The CDR3 length is 12 residues. The germline CDR1 and CDR2 sequences are LNHDA and SQIVND (reference sequence). The DNA of the CDR3 is TGTGCCAGTAGGACAGGGGGCACTGAAGCTTTCTTT. Translation gives CASRTGGTEAFF.

The chain combines TRBV5-4 with TRBJ1-2; maybe TRBD1 (5 bases). The CDR3 totals 14 residues. The V end was cut by 0 bases, the J end by 5 bases, with 11 bases between. Germline V CDR1 and CDR2: SGHNT, YYREEE (reference sequence). CDR3 DNA: TGTGCCAGCAGCTTGGGGGGCGTAGGATATGGCTACACCTTC. Its protein is CASSLGGVGYGYTF. Looking up the rest from reference TRBV5-4 and TRBJ1-2 gives the full variable domain: ETGVTQSPTHLIKTRGQQVTLRCSSQSGHNTVSWYQQALGQGPQFIFQYYREEENGRGNFPPRFSGLQFPNYSSELNVNALELDDSALYLCASSLGGVGYGYTFGSGTRLTVV.

The CDR3 nucleotides read TGTGCCCAGCGGTTGGGACAGGGAAGCGGCTACACCTTC. This translates into CAQRLGQGSGYTF. This chain links TRBV6-4 with TRBJ1-2, with 9 bases that match TRBD1. Germline loops: CDR1 MRHNA, CDR2 SNTAGT. The CDR3 is 13 residues long. J was trimmed by 8 bases and V by 11 bases; bases with no gene match: 12.

The chain couples TRBV4-2 to TRBJ2-3, with 11 bases fitting TRBD2. Looked up from germline, CDR1 is LGHNA and CDR2 is YNFKEQ. J gave up 6 bases and V 0 bases, and 8 bases lay outside the gene matches. This CDR3 spans 17 amino acids. The CDR3: CASSQDALAGGEDTQYF. CDR3 bases: TGTGCCAGCAGCCAAGATGCCTTAGCGGGAGGGGAGGATACGCAGTATTTT.

V and J are TRBV6-5 and TRBJ2-7; 7 nucleotides agree with TRBD2. CDR3 length: 12 residues. Unmatched junction bases numbered 5, after V lost 6 bases and J lost 6 bases. CDR1 and CDR2 (germline): MNHEY, SVGAGI. CDR3 nucleotides: TGTGCCAGCAGCAGGGACTATCGCGAGCAGTACTTC. This gives the protein CASSRDYREQYF.

This chain joins TRBV4-2 and TRBJ2-1, with 10 bases lining up with TRBD2. Germline V CDR1 and CDR2: LGHNA, YNFKEQ. The CDR3 extends over 16 amino acids. The V segment lost 4 bases and the J segment 4 bases; nucleotides outside the gene matches: 7. DNA for the CDR3: TGTGCCAGCAGCCTCCTAGCGGGAGCCGAGTACAATGAGCAGTTCTTC. Encoded protein: CASSLLAGAEYNEQFF.

The CDR3 nucleotides read TGTGCCAGCAGTTACAGAAGTGTGGGCTATGGCTACACCTTC. Protein sequence: CASSYRSVGYGYTF. This chain connects TRBV5-5 to TRBJ1-2; D is unclear. This CDR3 has 14 residues. Germline values: CDR1 SGHKS, CDR2 YYEKEE (reference sequence). The V end lost 5 bases, the J end lost 4 bases, and 15 bases lay between the germline ends.

The chain carries TRBV2 and TRBJ1-1; no clear D gene. The CDR3 loop spans 14 amino acids. Trimming took 7 bases from V and 3 from J, leaving 15 bases between them. The germline V gene has CDR1 SNHLY and CDR2 FYNNEI. The CDR3 sequence: CASIREGGYTEAFF. The CDR3, as DNA: TGTGCCAGCATTCGGGAGGGAGGTTACACTGAAGCTTTCTTT.